Given below is one T cell receptor beta chain in context. What it recognizes is unknown. RNA transcripts were the template for amplifying TCR beta CDR3 regions. HTBI primers drove first-round RT-PCR of the TCR CDR3. TCRdb reprocessed the multiplex PCR reads via MiXCR and lists one record per CDR3 protein. The sample includes some 600,000 distinct CDR3 sequences, approximately 13% of them seen just once. Germline V CDR1 and CDR2: SGHNT, YYREEE (reference sequence). The CDR3 runs 15 residues. Trimming took 1 base from V and 3 from J, leaving 10 bases between them. The sample comes from a study of T cells in Graves' hyperthyroidism and ophthalmopathy. Study outcomes and limitations: Ophthalmopathy onset followed model prediction by a median about 6.5 months. Blood samples included most of the expanded thyroid clonotypes exceeding 0.001.

The chain uses TRBV5-4 and TRBJ2-2; D is uncertain. The source is a woman aged 30 to 39 with Graves' hyperthyroidism that later progressed to Graves' ophthalmopathy. Sequencing was done on a sample of blood. The CDR3 DNA follows: TGTGCCAGCAGCTTGTACGGGTCTTACACCGGGGAGCTGTTTTTT. Amino acid sequence: CASSLYGSYTGELFF.